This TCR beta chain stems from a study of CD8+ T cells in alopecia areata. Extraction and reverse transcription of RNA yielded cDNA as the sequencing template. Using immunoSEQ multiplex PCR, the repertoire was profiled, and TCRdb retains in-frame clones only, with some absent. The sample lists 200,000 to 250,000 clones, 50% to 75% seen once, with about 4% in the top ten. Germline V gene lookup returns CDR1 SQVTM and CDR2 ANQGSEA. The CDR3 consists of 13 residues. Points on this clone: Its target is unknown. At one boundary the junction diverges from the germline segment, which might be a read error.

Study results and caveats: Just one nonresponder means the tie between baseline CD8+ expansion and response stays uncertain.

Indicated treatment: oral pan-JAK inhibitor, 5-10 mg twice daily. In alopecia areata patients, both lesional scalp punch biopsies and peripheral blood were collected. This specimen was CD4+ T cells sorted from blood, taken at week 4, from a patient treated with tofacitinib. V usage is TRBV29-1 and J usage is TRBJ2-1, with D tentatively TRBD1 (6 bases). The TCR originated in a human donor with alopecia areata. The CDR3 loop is CSVEDLGADEQFF. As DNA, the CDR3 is TGCAGCGTAGAAGACTTGGGGGCCGATGAGCAGTTCTTC.